These T cell receptor beta chains were read from a single sample in a study of T-cell memory formation after mild COVID-19. A single record per CDR3 protein comes from TCRdb applying MiXCR to the 5' RACE reads. The sample has about 39,000 distinct CDR3 sequences, about 6% seen once; the top ten hold 0.65% to 0.9%. The sample taken for sequencing was PBMCs or a T cell subset sorted from them (not recorded which). The origin of the receptors is an adult who had mild COVID-19 (a few samples of this study predate the infection). Cell type and time point are not known. Both conserved end residues are part of each CDR3. A D gene is named only where the DNA matches it firmly. A clone size is listed for some rows: how often the clone was seen (once, few, many), or a class if it is expanded.

v_gene	j_gene	d_gene	len	abundance	CDR3aa	CDR3nt
TRBV2	TRBJ2-7	.	15	many	CASRRDLGATGEQYF	TGTGCCAGCAGGAGGGATTTGGGGGCGACCGGTGAGCAGTACTTC
TRBV11-1	TRBJ2-3	.	13	.	CASSWGRKDTQYF	TGTGCCAGCAGCTGGGGAAGAAAGGATACGCAGTATTTT
TRBV4-3	TRBJ2-2	.	16	.	CASSPAPGKNTGELFF	TGCGCCAGCAGCCCAGCCCCAGGAAAGAACACCGGGGAGCTGTTTTTT
TRBV19	TRBJ2-3	.	13	many	CASSFLNTDTQYF	TGTGCCAGTAGTTTCCTTAACACAGATACGCAGTATTTT
TRBV6-6	TRBJ2-2	.	14	few	CASMGSANTGELFF	TGTGCCAGCATGGGCAGCGCGAACACCGGGGAGCTGTTTTTT
TRBV29-1	TRBJ1-1	.	12	many	CSAGDGTTEAFF	TGCAGCGCTGGGGACGGTACTACTGAAGCTTTCTTT
TRBV28	TRBJ1-4	.	11	.	CASRSAEKLFF	TGTGCCAGCAGGTCAGCTGAAAAACTGTTTTTT
TRBV7-2	TRBJ2-1	TRBD1	10	few	CAVGQGVQFF	TGTGCGGTGGGACAGGGGGTACAGTTCTTC
TRBV15	TRBJ2-1	TRBD2	15	many	CATSRRVAGKNEQFF	TGTGCCACCAGCAGAAGGGTAGCGGGGAAGAATGAGCAGTTCTTC
TRBV5-8	TRBJ1-2	.	15	many	CASSLGVSRNYGYTF	TGTGCCAGCAGCTTGGGGGTCAGCCGTAACTATGGCTACACCTTC
TRBV5-1	TRBJ1-1	TRBD1	15	medium-sized	CASSLLTGQNTEAFF	TGCGCCAGCAGCCTGTTGACAGGGCAGAACACTGAAGCTTTCTTT
TRBV9	TRBJ1-5	.	15	.	CASSRGQGRGQPQHF	TGTGCCAGCTCCCGGGGGCAGGGGCGAGGTCAGCCCCAGCATTTT
TRBV5-6	TRBJ2-7	.	15	many	CASSLIGGGTYEQYF	TGTGCCAGCAGCTTGATCGGTGGCGGCACCTACGAGCAGTACTTC
TRBV3-1	TRBJ2-6	.	16	.	CASSSVGSSGANVLTF	TGTGCCAGCAGCTCTGTGGGGTCCTCTGGGGCCAACGTCCTGACTTTC
TRBV27	TRBJ1-1	TRBD1	15	few	CASSPLTGLNTEAFF	TGTGCCAGCAGTCCCCTGACAGGGTTGAACACTGAAGCTTTCTTT
TRBV5-4	TRBJ1-5	.	15	.	CASSLDRVGNQPQHF	TGTGCCAGCAGCTTGGACAGGGTTGGCAATCAGCCCCAGCATTTT
TRBV4-2	TRBJ2-5	TRBD1	18	many	CASSQGQGAVEPQETQYF	TGTGCCAGCAGCCAAGGACAGGGGGCGGTGGAACCCCAAGAGACCCAGTACTTC
TRBV7-9	TRBJ2-5	.	14	many	CASSSFEGKETQYF	TGTGCCAGCAGCTCTTTCGAAGGGAAAGAGACCCAGTACTTC
TRBV7-2	TRBJ1-1	.	13	few	CASSPAGNTEAFF	TGTGCCAGCAGCCCAGCTGGGAACACTGAAGCTTTCTTT
TRBV13	TRBJ2-7	.	14	many	CASSLPGGSYEQYF	TGTGCCAGCAGCTTACCTGGGGGGTCCTACGAGCAGTACTTC